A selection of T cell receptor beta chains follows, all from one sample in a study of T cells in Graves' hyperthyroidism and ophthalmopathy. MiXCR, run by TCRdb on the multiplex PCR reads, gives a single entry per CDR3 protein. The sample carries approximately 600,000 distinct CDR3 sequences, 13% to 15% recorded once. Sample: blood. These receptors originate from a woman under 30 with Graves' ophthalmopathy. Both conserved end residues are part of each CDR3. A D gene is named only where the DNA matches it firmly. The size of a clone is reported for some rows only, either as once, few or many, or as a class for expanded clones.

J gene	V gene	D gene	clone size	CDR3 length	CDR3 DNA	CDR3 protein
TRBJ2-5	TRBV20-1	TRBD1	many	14	TGCAGTGCTGTTAGAGGGGGCGCGTGGGAGACCCAGTACTTC	CSAVRGGAWETQYF
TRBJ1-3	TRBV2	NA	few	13	TGTGCCAGTGAACAGGGCTACGGAAACACCATATATTTT	CASEQGYGNTIYF
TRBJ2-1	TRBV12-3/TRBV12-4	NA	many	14	TGTGCCAGCAGTTTAGGGCTAGGCTGGAATGAGCAGTTCTTC	CASSLGLGWNEQFF
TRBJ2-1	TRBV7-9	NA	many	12	TGTGCCAGCAGCTCTCTAGCGACTGAGCAGTTCTTC	CASSSLATEQFF
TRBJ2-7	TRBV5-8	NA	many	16	TGTGCCAGCAGCTTGGGAACAGGCTCCGGGACCTACGAGCAGTACTTC	CASSLGTGSGTYEQYF
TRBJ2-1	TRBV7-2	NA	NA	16	TGCGCCAGCAGCCAAGAAATAGACCCGGGATACAATGAGCAGTTCTTC	CASSQEIDPGYNEQFF
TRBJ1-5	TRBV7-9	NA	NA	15	TGTGCCAGCAGCCCTGGGAGAGGGGGTCATCAGCCCCAGCATTTT	CASSPGRGGHQPQHF
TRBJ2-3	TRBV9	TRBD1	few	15	TGTGCCAGCAGCGTAGATTGGAACAGGGGGGATACGCAGTATTTT	CASSVDWNRGDTQYF
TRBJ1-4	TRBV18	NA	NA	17	TGTGCCAGCTCACCACAGGGGCCGTTGGAAACTAATGAAAAACTGTTTTTT	CASSPQGPLETNEKLFF
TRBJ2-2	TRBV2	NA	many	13	TGTGCCATCACCGGACCGAACACCGGGGAGCTGTTTTTT	CAITGPNTGELFF
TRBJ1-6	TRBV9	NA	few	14	TGTGCCAGCAGCGTAGGAGGGCGGAATTCACCCCTCCACTTT	CASSVGGRNSPLHF
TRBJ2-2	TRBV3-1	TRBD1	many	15	TGTGCCAGCAGACCGACAGGGGGCGAGGCCGGGGAGCTGTTTTTT	CASRPTGGEAGELFF
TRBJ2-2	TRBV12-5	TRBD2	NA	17	TGTGCTAGTGGTTTCTTCCTAGCGGGAGGGATCACCGGGGAGCTGTTTTTT	CASGFFLAGGITGELFF
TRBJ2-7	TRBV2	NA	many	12	TGTGCCAGCAGTAACACACTCTACGAGCAGTACTTC	CASSNTLYEQYF
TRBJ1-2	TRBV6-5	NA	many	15	TGTGCCAGCAGTTACTCGCCCCGGGCGCTCCATGGCTACACCTTC	CASSYSPRALHGYTF
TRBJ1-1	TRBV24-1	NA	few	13	TGTGCCACCACCGCAGGGATCGGCACTGAAGCTTTCTTT	CATTAGIGTEAFF
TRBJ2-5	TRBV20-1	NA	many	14	TGCAGTGCTAGATCCCCTAGCGCGCAAGAGACCCAGTACTTC	CSARSPSAQETQYF
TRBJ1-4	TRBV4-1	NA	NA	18	TGCGCCAGCAGCCAAGGGTTTCTCCGTCCGAGGGTTAATGAAAAACTGTTTTTT	CASSQGFLRPRVNEKLFF
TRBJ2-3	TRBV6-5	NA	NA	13	TGTGCCAGCAGTTACTCGAGTCCAGATACGCAGTATTTT	CASSYSSPDTQYF
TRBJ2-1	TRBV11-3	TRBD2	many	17	TGTGCCAGCAGCTTAGGGGGCGGGGGGAGCTCCTACAATGAGCAGTTCTTC	CASSLGGGGSSYNEQFF
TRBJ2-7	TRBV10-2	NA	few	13	TGCGCCAGCAGGGCGGGTTTCTCCTACGAGCAGTACTTC	CASRAGFSYEQYF
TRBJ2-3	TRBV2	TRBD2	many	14	TGTGCCAGCAGGGCGGGAGACATCACAGATACGCAGTATTTT	CASRAGDITDTQYF
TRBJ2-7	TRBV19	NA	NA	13	TGTGCCAGTAGTAAGGAGGGGCCCCACGAGCAGTACTTC	CASSKEGPHEQYF
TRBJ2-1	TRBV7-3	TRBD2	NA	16	TGTGCCAGCAGCCATGGACTAGCGGGAGAGGGTAATGAGCAGTTCTTC	CASSHGLAGEGNEQFF
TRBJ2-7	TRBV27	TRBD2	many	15	TGTGCCAGCAGTTTCCAGCGGGAGGCGTCCTACGAGCAGTACTTC	CASSFQREASYEQYF
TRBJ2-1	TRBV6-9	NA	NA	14	TGTGCCAGCAGTTTTTCGGGACTTGCCTCTGAGCAGTTCTTC	CASSFSGLASEQFF
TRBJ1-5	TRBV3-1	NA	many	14	TGTGCCAGCAGCCAATCCCCAGGTTCCCAGCCCCAGCATTTT	CASSQSPGSQPQHF
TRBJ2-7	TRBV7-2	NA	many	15	TGTGCCAGCAGCTTAGGGAGGTCCGTGTCGCACGAGCAGTACTTC	CASSLGRSVSHEQYF
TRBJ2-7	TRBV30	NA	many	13	TGTGCCTGGCAAAACAGGGTTTCCTACGAGCAGTACTTC	CAWQNRVSYEQYF
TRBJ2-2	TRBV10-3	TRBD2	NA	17	TGTGCCATCAGTGAGTCTGGAGGGAGGGCCTTTGCCGGGGAGCTGTTTTTT	CAISESGGRAFAGELFF
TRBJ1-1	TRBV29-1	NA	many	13	TGCAGCGTGAGACCCAACCGTGACACTGAAGCTTTCTTT	CSVRPNRDTEAFF
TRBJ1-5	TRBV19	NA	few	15	TGTGCCAGTAGTGGGTGGGACAATAGCAATCAGCCCCAGCATTTT	CASSGWDNSNQPQHF
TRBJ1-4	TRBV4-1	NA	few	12	TGCGCCAGCAGTTCGATCCGTGAAAAACTGTTTTTT	CASSSIREKLFF
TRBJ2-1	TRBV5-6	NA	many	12	TGTGCCAGCAGCTTGGTGCTTACCGAGCAGTTCTTC	CASSLVLTEQFF
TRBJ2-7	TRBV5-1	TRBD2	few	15	TGCGCCAGCAGCTTTTTAGCGGGAACCTCCTACGAGCAGTACTTC	CASSFLAGTSYEQYF
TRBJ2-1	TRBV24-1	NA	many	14	TGTGCCACCAGTGACCCCGGGGGCCGTAATGAGCAGTTCTTC	CATSDPGGRNEQFF
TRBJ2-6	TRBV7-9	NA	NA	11	TGTGCCAGCAGGTCGGCCAACGTCCTGACTTTC	CASRSANVLTF
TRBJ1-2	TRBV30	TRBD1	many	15	TGTGCCTGGAGTGGATTGACAGGGGAAGTGAATGGCTACACCTTC	CAWSGLTGEVNGYTF
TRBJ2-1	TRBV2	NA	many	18	TGTGCCAGCAGTGAAGTCGCCACTGGCGGAAGCTCCTACAATGAGCAGTTCTTC	CASSEVATGGSSYNEQFF
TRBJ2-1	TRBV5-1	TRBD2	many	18	TGCGCCAGCAGCACCGGGACTGCTATGCTCGGGGGGTACAATGAGCAGTTCTTC	CASSTGTAMLGGYNEQFF
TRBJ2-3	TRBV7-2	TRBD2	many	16	TGTGCCAGCAGCTTCACTAGCGGGAGTAGCACAGATACGCAGTATTTT	CASSFTSGSSTDTQYF
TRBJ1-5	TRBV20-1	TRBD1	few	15	TGCAGTGCTAAAGGGACAGGGGGCGTCAATCAGCCCCAGCATTTT	CSAKGTGGVNQPQHF
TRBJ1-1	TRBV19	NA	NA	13	TGTGCCAGTAGCCCCGACAGGAGCACTGAAGCTTTCTTT	CASSPDRSTEAFF
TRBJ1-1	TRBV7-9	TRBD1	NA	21	TGTGCCAGCAGCTTAGTTACGACAGGGGTTGTGGTGCATCGAATGAACACTGAAGCTTTCTTT	CASSLVTTGVVVHRMNTEAFF
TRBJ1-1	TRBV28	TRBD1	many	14	TGTGCCAGCAGTGGAGACAGGGGTTCGGCTGAAGCTTTCTTT	CASSGDRGSAEAFF
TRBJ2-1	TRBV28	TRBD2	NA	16	TGTGCCAGCAGTTGGGGGGGGCGGGAGGGCGCCCATGAGCAGTTCTTC	CASSWGGREGAHEQFF
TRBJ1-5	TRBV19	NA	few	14	TGTGCCAGTTCCGTTCAGGGTTGGGGCCAGCCCCAGCATTTT	CASSVQGWGQPQHF
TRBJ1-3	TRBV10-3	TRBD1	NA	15	TGTGCCATCAGTGATGGGACAGGATCTGGAAACACCATATATTTT	CAISDGTGSGNTIYF
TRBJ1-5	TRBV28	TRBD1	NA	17	TGTGCCAGCAGTCTGTGGGACAGGGGGCGAGTAAGTCAGCCCCAGCATTTT	CASSLWDRGRVSQPQHF
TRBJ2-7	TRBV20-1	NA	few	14	TGCAGTGCCCAGGGGGACTCCACAATCTACGAGCAGTACTTC	CSAQGDSTIYEQYF